The rows below give T cell receptor beta chains drawn from one sample of a study of cytomegalovirus exposure and HLA in healthy donors. Libraries were prepared by immunoSEQ multiplex PCR; TCRdb keeps only in-frame clonotypes and omits some of them. This table has about 170,000 clones, 70% to 90% appearing once. The sample taken for sequencing was PBMCs. All receptors come from a man between 25 and 39 years old in good health and CMV-seropositive. CDR3s include the opening cysteine and the closing phenylalanine or tryptophan.

>TRBJ1-4|17|TRBV5-4
CASSLGTDPTTNEKLFF
>TRBJ1-4|14|TRBV7-9
CASSSRDRAEKLFF
>TRBJ2-2|16|TRBV4-3
CASSHTGTSGTGELFF
>TRBJ2-5|14|TRBV4-2
CASSQEDSPRTQYF
>TRBJ1-4|14|TRBV19
CASSTGQLNEKLFF
>TRBJ2-2|14|TRBV6-5
CASSVAAGTGELFF
>TRBJ1-1|14|TRBV5-4
CASSLGQMNTEAFF
>TRBJ2-3|16|TRBV5-1
CASSSPSGRTGDTQYF
>TRBJ1-1|12|TRBV7-9
CASSSGTTVAFF
>TRBJ2-7|15|TRBV7-2
CASSLDRVATYEQYF
>TRBJ2-3|11|TRBV10-3
CATALEYTQYF
>TRBJ2-5|15|TRBV7-7
CASSLVPGGTETQYF
>TRBJ2-5|15|TRBV12-5
CASASTAEIQETQYF
>TRBJ2-7|15|TRBV5-4
CASAQGGQGGYEQYF
>TRBJ2-3|14|TRBV6-6
CASSRTGSTDTQYF
>TRBJ1-5|15|TRBV19
CASSIWGHGNQPQHF
>TRBJ2-7|14|TRBV11-3
CASSLGLAVYEQYF
>TRBJ1-4|11|TRBV20-1
CSGQLNEKLFF
>TRBJ2-7|15|TRBV4-2
CASSQGLADPYEQYF
>TRBJ2-3|19|TRBV27
CASTTFLRRGRTNTDTQYF
>TRBJ1-2|14|TRBV5-1
CASSLGQGNYGYTF
>TRBJ1-1|13|TRBV29-1
CSADRAMNTEAFF
>TRBJ1-4|14|TRBV6-5
CASSPGQGNEKLFF
>TRBJ2-7|14|TRBV2
CASSPGTNRYEQYF
>TRBJ1-1|15|TRBV19
CASSEQGVQNTEAFF
>TRBJ2-7|14|TRBV16
CASSPQGLGYEQYF
>TRBJ2-5|18|TRBV5-1
CASSLQVPVEGFGETQYF
>TRBJ2-3|14|TRBV7-8
CASSLSAQVYTQYF